This paragraph reports one TCR beta chain. Its antigen is unknown. The ends were cut back, 4 bases at V and 5 bases at J, with 17 bases in the middle. Germline CDR1 reads SEHNR; CDR2 reads FQNEAQ (reference sequence). CDR3 length: 15 residues. With a J-beta primer mix and a sample-barcoded 5' primer, a second PCR ran about 7 to 11 cycles. TCRdb passed the 5' RACE reads through MiXCR, listing each CDR3 protein once. The profile shows about 680,000 distinct CDR3 sequences, around 49% of them singletons. The sample is drawn from a study of blood T cells in healthy people across ages. Study results and caveats: A roughly linear fall in TCR beta diversity per million T cells was seen with increasing age.

V and J are TRBV7-9 and TRBJ1-1; D gene uncertain. Sequencing used blood. The TCR sequence derives from a woman aged 55-69 years in good health. CDR3: CASSSPGRPGTEAFF. As DNA, the CDR3 is TGTGCCAGCAGCTCTCCCGGCCGCCCGGGGACTGAAGCTTTCTTT. Full variable domain (rest looked up from reference TRBV7-9 and TRBJ1-1): DTGVSQNPRHKITKRGQNVTFRCDPISEHNRLYWYRQTLGQGPEFLTYFQNEAQLEKSRLLSDRFSAERPKGSFSTLEIQRTEQGDSAMYLCASSSPGRPGTEAFFGQGTRLTVV.